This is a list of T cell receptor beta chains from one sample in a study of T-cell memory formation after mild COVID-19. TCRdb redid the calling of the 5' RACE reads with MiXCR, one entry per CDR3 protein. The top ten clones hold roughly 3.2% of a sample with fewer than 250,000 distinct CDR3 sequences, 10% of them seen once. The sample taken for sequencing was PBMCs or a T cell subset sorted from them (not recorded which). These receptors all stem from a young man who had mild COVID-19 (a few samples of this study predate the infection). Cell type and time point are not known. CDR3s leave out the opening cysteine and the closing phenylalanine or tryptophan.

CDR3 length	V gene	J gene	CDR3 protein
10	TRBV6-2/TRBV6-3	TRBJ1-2	ASSHKDYGYT
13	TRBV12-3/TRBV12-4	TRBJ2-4	ASSQGVVAKNIQY
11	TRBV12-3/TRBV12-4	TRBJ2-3	ATSFSRRDTQY
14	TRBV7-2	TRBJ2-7	ASSQLAGAGSYEQY
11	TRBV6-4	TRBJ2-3	ASSLTGAHTQY
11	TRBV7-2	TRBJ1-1	ASSFGTATEAF
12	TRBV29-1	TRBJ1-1	SVQQGSSSTEAF
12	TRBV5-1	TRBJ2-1	ASSVRDRGHEQF
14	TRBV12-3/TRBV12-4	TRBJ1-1	ASSLARVDRYTEAF
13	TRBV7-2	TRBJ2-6	ASSTSGSGANVLT
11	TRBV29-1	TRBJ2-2	SVRTGWTGELF
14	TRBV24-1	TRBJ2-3	ATSDSGQGDTDTQY
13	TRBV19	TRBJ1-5	ASRKDRNSNQPQH
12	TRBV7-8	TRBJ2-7	ASSRLAGVTEQY
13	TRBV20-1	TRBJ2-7	SAPPLGTGVREQY
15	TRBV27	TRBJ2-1	ASSFEATSGGINEQF
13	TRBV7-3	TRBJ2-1	ASSFTGGGYNEQF